What follows are 23 T cell receptor beta chains derived from one specimen sequenced in a study of blood T cell repertoires in COVID-19. Profiling relied on immunoSEQ multiplex PCR, and the TCRdb table lists in-frame clones only, not all of them. The data hold fewer than 150,000 clones, with roughly 84% observed a single time. Material for sequencing was peripheral blood. Receptors originate from a human donor in a cohort sampled during active COVID-19.

This clone was seen just once. The J gene is TRBJ2-3, the V gene TRBV3-1 (or the pseudogene TRBV3-2); TRBD2 matches 7 bases. V was pared by 4 bases and J by 4 bases, with 5 bases of the junction left unmatched. The CDR3 length is 14 residues. The germline V gene encodes CDR1 LGHDT and CDR2 YNNKEL (reference sequence). DNA for the CDR3: TGTGCCAGCAGCCGCGGACTAGGGGCAGATACGCAGTATTTT. Translating gives CASSRGLGADTQYF.

This clone turned up a few times. J is TRBJ2-5 and V is TRBV30; 8 nucleotides line up with TRBD1. Unmatched junction bases numbered 21, after V lost 0 bases and J lost 0 bases. In germline, CDR1 is GTSNPN, CDR2 SVGIG (reference sequence). The CDR3 extends over 21 amino acids. CDR3 residues: CAWSVVCFGQGGGMYQETQYF. CDR3 DNA sequence: TGTGCCTGGAGTGTAGTGTGCTTTGGACAGGGAGGTGGGATGTACCAAGAGACCCAGTACTTC.

The rearrangement uses TRBV7-2 and TRBJ2-2, with 9 nucleotides matching TRBD2. Per germline, CDR1 SGHTA and CDR2 FQGNSA. The CDR3 is 18 residues long. J gave up 4 bases and V 1 base, and 10 bases lay outside the gene matches. CDR3 in amino acids: CASSLDGAGGLGTGELFF. The CDR3 coding sequence is TGTGCCAGCAGCTTAGATGGAGCGGGGGGCCTAGGCACCGGGGAGCTGTTTTTT.

The genes are TRBV6-5 and TRBJ1-2; perhaps TRBD1 as D (5 bases). CDR3 length: 14 amino acids. Germline CDR1 is MNHEY and CDR2 is SVGAGI. Between the trimmed V and J ends, which lost 2 bases and 8 bases, there was a span of 15 bases. The CDR3 protein is CASSYTGGRMGYTF. The CDR3 nucleotides are TGTGCCAGCAGTTACACGGGGGGAAGGATGGGCTACACCTTC.

This chain uses TRBV3-1 (or the pseudogene TRBV3-2) with TRBJ2-5; 13 nucleotides align to TRBD2. Germline CDR1 is LGHDT and CDR2 is YNNKEL (reference sequence). The CDR3 runs 15 residues. After removal of 5 bases from V and 3 bases from J, the junction contained 3 bases not matched to a gene. The CDR3 here is CASSYGLAGEETQYF. The CDR3 nucleotides are TGTGCCAGCAGCTACGGACTAGCGGGGGAAGAGACCCAGTACTTC.

V usage is TRBV19 and J usage is TRBJ2-1, with D hard to call. From germline, CDR1 is LNHDA and CDR2 SQIVND (reference sequence). This CDR3 has 16 amino acids. V lost 0 bases to trimming and J lost 0 bases, with 9 bases between them. The CDR3 DNA sequence: TGTGCCAGTAGTATAGAGGGCAGTGTCTCCTACAATGAGCAGTTCTTC. This codes for CASSIEGSVSYNEQFF.

The table lists this clone with a few counts. The rearrangement links TRBV6-9 to TRBJ2-3, with 10 bases that match TRBD2. The CDR3 runs to 15 residues. Germline assignment: CDR1 MNHGY and CDR2 SVAAGI. Trimming took 6 bases from V and 1 from J; bases not matched to a gene: 4. The chain's CDR3 is CASRQTSGGTDTQYF. The CDR3 DNA is TGTGCCAGCAGACAAACTAGCGGGGGCACAGATACGCAGTATTTT.

The V and J genes are TRBV19 and TRBJ2-2, with a tentative D call TRBD1 (6 bases). CDR3 length: 15 amino acids. The germline V gene has CDR1 LNHDA and CDR2 SQIVND (reference sequence). The germline V and J ends were trimmed by 6 bases and 0 bases, with 11 bases remaining between them. The CDR3 DNA is TGTGCCAGTAGCCGGGACAACACGAACACCGGGGAGCTGTTTTTT. Translation gives CASSRDNTNTGELFF.

With respect to this clone: The same CDR3 arises from other DNA sequences in this sample as well. The V call is TRBV5-1, the J call TRBJ2-7, with D possibly matching TRBD2 (5 bases). This CDR3 has 14 residues. V lost 0 bases to trimming and J lost 0 bases, with 7 bases between them. Germline-derived CDR1 and CDR2 are SGHRS and YFSETQ. CDR3 sequence (DNA): TGCGCCAGCAGCTTGGACGGAGGCTCCTACGAGCAGTACTTC. Translated: CASSLDGGSYEQYF.

This chain joins TRBV5-1 and TRBJ1-5; no reliable D call. This CDR3 is 14 amino acids long. Trimming left V 0 bases short and J 0 bases short, with 4 bases between. The germline gives CDR1 SGHRS, CDR2 YFSETQ. CDR3 region: CASSLGPSNQPQHF. The CDR3, as DNA: TGCGCCAGCAGCTTGGGGCCTAGCAATCAGCCCCAGCATTTT.

The chain couples TRBV6-5 to TRBJ2-2; TRBD1 is a possible D gene (6 bases). Germline V gene data show CDR1 as MNHEY and CDR2 as SVGAGI. The CDR3 has 15 amino acids. V dropped 6 bases and J dropped 4 bases, with 15 bases sitting between them. The CDR3 region has the DNA TGTGCCAGCAGCCCAGGGGATTTAGGCACCGGGGAGCTGTTTTTT. It is translated as CASSPGDLGTGELFF.

Only one count was recorded for this clone. The chain employs TRBV7-6 and TRBJ2-3, with D tentatively TRBD1 (7 bases). The CDR3 is made up of 13 amino acids. In germline, CDR1 is SGHVS, CDR2 FNYEAQ. V lost 5 bases to trimming and J lost 8 bases, with 14 bases between them. CDR3 coding DNA: TGTGCCAGCAGCGAGAGCCAGGGGGGTACGCAGTATTTT. Protein product: CASSESQGGTQYF.

The chain employs TRBV6-5 and TRBJ2-7; TRBD1 aligns across 7 bases. Per germline, CDR1 MNHEY and CDR2 SVGAGI. The CDR3 sequence is 14 residues long. Trimming cost V 8 bases and J 6 bases; bases outside gene matches: 13. Here the CDR3 DNA reads TGTGCCAGCTCCGGGACAGCCACCTCACCCGAGCAGTACTTC. This translates into CASSGTATSPEQYF.

Comments on this clone: At the DNA level, this CDR3 is encoded by other sequences in the same sample as well. The J gene is TRBJ1-1, the V gene TRBV5-1, with 11 bases identical to TRBD1. Trimming at V came to 4 bases and at J to 4 bases, leaving 3 bases not matched to a gene. Germline CDR1 is SGHRS and CDR2 is YFSETQ. The CDR3 is 14 residues long. The CDR3 loop reads CASSLGTGGTEAFF. The DNA for the CDR3 is TGCGCCAGCAGCCTAGGGACAGGGGGCACTGAAGCTTTCTTT.

This chain links TRBV6-5 with TRBJ1-4; 7 bases are shared with TRBD1. The CDR3 sequence is 15 residues long. Germline V gives CDR1 MNHEY, CDR2 SVGAGI. The ends lost 5 bases at V and 4 bases at J; junction bases unmatched: 7. CDR3 sequence: CASSPRDSFNEKLFF. CDR3 nucleotide sequence: TGTGCCAGCAGTCCTCGGGACAGCTTTAATGAAAAACTGTTTTTT.

The CDR3 protein is CASSPGTELNSGANVLTF. The CDR3 nucleotides read TGTGCCAGCAGCCCCGGGACAGAACTCAATTCTGGGGCCAACGTCCTGACTTTC. The J gene is TRBJ2-6, the V gene TRBV3-1 (or the pseudogene TRBV3-2); 7 nucleotides line up with TRBD1. CDR1 and CDR2 from the germline V gene are LGHDT and YNNKEL (reference sequence). CDR3 length: 18 amino acids. V was clipped by 4 bases and J by 1 base; unmatched bases: 10.

This sequence joins TRBV11-2 and TRBJ2-1, with TRBD2 matching over 11 bases. The CDR3 consists of 15 residues. Germline V gene data show CDR1 as SGHAT and CDR2 as FQNNGV. Losses at the gene ends were 5 bases for V and 4 bases for J; bases not matched to a gene: 4. CDR3 in DNA: TGTGCCAGCAGCCCCCCTAGCGGGGGGTACAATGAGCAGTTCTTC. Protein product: CASSPPSGGYNEQFF.

The chain uses TRBV3-1 (or the pseudogene TRBV3-2) and TRBJ2-1; 7 bases match TRBD2. Trimming cost V 0 bases and J 10 bases; bases outside gene matches: 3. The CDR3 has 13 residues. In germline, CDR1 is LGHDT, CDR2 YNNKEL (reference sequence). The CDR3 DNA is TGTGCCAGCAGCCAAGATCGAGCGGGGGAGCAGTTCTTC. Residues: CASSQDRAGEQFF.

V usage is TRBV15 and J usage is TRBJ1-3; maybe TRBD1 (5 bases). The CDR3 is 14 residues long. The V end was cut by 5 bases, the J end by 2 bases, with 10 bases between. From germline, CDR1 is LNHNV and CDR2 YYDKDF (reference sequence). In DNA form, the CDR3 reads TGTGCCACCAGCGCGGTAGGGGCTGGAAACACCATATATTTT. This encodes CATSAVGAGNTIYF.

The chain couples TRBV2 to TRBJ2-3; 9 bases match TRBD2. The V segment lost 9 bases and the J segment 2 bases; nucleotides outside the gene matches: 9. Germline V gene lookup returns CDR1 SNHLY and CDR2 FYNNEI. The CDR3 runs 15 residues. DNA for the CDR3: TGTGCCAGAGAGCCGCTAGCGGGGAACACAGATACGCAGTATTTT. It encodes CAREPLAGNTDTQYF.

The chain couples TRBV29-1 to TRBJ1-2; 7 nucleotides agree with TRBD1. The CDR3 consists of 14 residues. With 2 bases clipped from V and 1 base from J, the junction kept 4 bases outside the gene matches. CDR1 SQVTM and CDR2 ANQGSEA come from the germline V gene. CDR3 coding DNA: TGCAGCGTTGAATCCGGGACAGTTAACTATGGCTACACCTTC. Protein product: CSVESGTVNYGYTF.

The chain carries TRBV2 and TRBJ2-5; 9 positions agree with TRBD1. With V trimmed by 5 bases and J by 4 bases, 5 bases remained unmatched. Germline assignment: CDR1 SNHLY and CDR2 FYNNEI. This CDR3 has 14 amino acids. The CDR3, as DNA: TGTGCCAGCAGTCCATCGACAGGGGGAGAGACCCAGTACTTC. Protein sequence: CASSPSTGGETQYF. The full variable domain, its missing parts supplied by reference TRBV2 and TRBJ2-5, is EPEVTQTPSHQVTQMGQEVILRCVPISNHLYFYWYRQILGQKVEFLVSFYNNEISEKSEIFDDQFSVERPDGSNFTLKIRSTKLEDSAMYFCASSPSTGGETQYFGPGTRLLVL.

The rearrangement uses TRBV2 and TRBJ2-2, with 9 bases lining up with TRBD1. This CDR3 has 14 residues. The trim removed 6 bases at V and 6 bases at J, leaving 5 bases unmatched. CDR1 is SNHLY and CDR2 is FYNNEI in the germline V gene. The CDR3 DNA is TGTGCCAGCAGGGGACAGGGTAGGGCCGGGGAGCTGTTTTTT. This gives the protein CASRGQGRAGELFF.